What follows are 8 T cell receptor beta chains derived from one specimen sequenced in a study of molecular identifiers for immune sequencing clone quantification. TCRdb re-analysed the PCR reads in MiXCR, keeping a single row per CDR3 protein. The table includes more than 95,000 distinct CDR3 sequences, roughly 24% detected once. Material: naive CD8+ T cells from blood, with Jurkat cell RNA spiked in. Subset denoted: FACS-sorted CD8+CD4-CCR7+CD45RA+ naive T cells. The receptors come from a human donor in good health. Some libraries in this study had Jurkat cell RNA spiked in.

This clonotype was recorded many times. An end of the junction differs from the germline gene, which may be a read error. This chain links TRBV19 with TRBJ1-5, with 10 bases matching TRBD1. The CDR3 length is 15 residues. CDR1 and CDR2 (germline): LNHDA, SQIVND (reference sequence). In DNA form, the CDR3 reads TGTGCCAGTACTATAGGCCGGGACAGGGGACAGCCCCAGCATTTT. It yields the protein CASTIGRDRGQPQHF. Complete variable domain (other parts from reference TRBV19 and TRBJ1-5): DGGITQSPKYLFRKEGQNVTLSCEQNLNHDAMYWYRQDPGQGLRLIYYSQIVNDFQKGDIAEGYSVSREKKESFPLTVTSAQKNPTAFYLCASTIGRDRGQPQHFGDGTRLSIL.

This clonotype has a count of ten or more. This chain uses TRBV5-5 with TRBJ2-7; the D is unclear. The V gene's germline CDR1 is SGHKS and CDR2 YYEKEE (reference sequence). The germline V and J ends were trimmed by 0 bases and 2 bases, with 6 bases remaining between them. This CDR3 has 13 residues. This CDR3 reads CASSLALAYEQYF. CDR3 sequence (DNA): TGTGCCAGCAGCTTGGCCCTTGCCTACGAGCAGTACTTC.

Details on this clonotype: A read error may produce the germline difference seen at one junction end. The chain uses TRBV7-3 and TRBJ2-5, with TRBD2 as a possible D gene (5 bases). Germline V gives CDR1 SGHTA, CDR2 FQGTGA. The CDR3 is made up of 16 amino acids. CDR3 residues: CASSLTSPGNKETQYF. For the CDR3, the DNA is TGTGCCAGTAGCTTAACGAGTCCGGGAAACAAAGAGACCCAGTACTTC.

This clonotype occurred many times. The chain joins TRBV3-1 to TRBJ2-5; D gene ambiguous. From germline, CDR1 is LGHDT and CDR2 YNNKEL (reference sequence). The CDR3 has 15 residues. Trimming pared 5 bases from V and 1 base from J, leaving 14 bases between. CDR3 residues: CASSSLQRAQETQYF. Here the CDR3 DNA reads TGTGCCAGCAGCTCCTTACAAAGGGCCCAAGAGACCCAGTACTTC.

This clonotype was seen at least ten times. The chain's CDR3 is CASSSAGHNEQFF. CDR3 DNA sequence: TGTGCCAGCAGCTCAGCGGGTCACAATGAGCAGTTCTTC. The chain is built from TRBV7-8 and TRBJ2-1; TRBD2 is a possible D gene (6 bases). The CDR3 length is 13 residues. CDR1 is SGHVS, CDR2 FQNEAQ, per germline. V lost 4 bases and J 5 bases, leaving 9 bases between the germline ends.

This clonotype was counted at least ten times. V usage is TRBV4-1 and J usage is TRBJ2-1, with D perhaps matching TRBD2 (6 bases). The germline gives CDR1 MGHRA, CDR2 YSYEKL. The CDR3 is 10 amino acids. The V end was cut by 8 bases, the J end by 7 bases, with 6 bases between. The CDR3 coding sequence is TGCGCCAGCCGGGGGAATGAGCAGTTCTTC. Translating gives CASRGNEQFF.

This clonotype was detected ten times or more. The rearrangement links TRBV12-3 or TRBV12-4 to TRBJ2-7, with D maybe TRBD2 (5 bases). Trimming cost V 5 bases and J 3 bases, with 14 bases left between them. The CDR3 runs to 14 residues. The CDR3 protein is CASSPRPRDYEQYF. The DNA for the CDR3 is TGTGCCAGCAGTCCCCGACCCCGGGACTACGAGCAGTACTTC.

This clonotype was recorded many times. The gene calls are TRBV19 and TRBJ1-1; 8 nucleotides agree with TRBD1. V shed 0 bases and J 5 bases; nucleotides not matched to a gene: 8. CDR3 size: 16 residues. Germline assignment: CDR1 LNHDA and CDR2 SQIVND (reference sequence). CDR3 in amino acids: CASSIDPDREGTEAFF. In nucleotides, the CDR3 is TGTGCCAGTAGTATAGACCCGGACAGGGAAGGAACTGAAGCTTTCTTT.